The rows below give T cell receptor beta chains drawn from one sample of a study of T-cell memory formation after mild COVID-19. TCRdb called the 5' RACE reads again in MiXCR, with one record for every CDR3 protein. The top ten clones hold 20% to 25% of a sample with roughly 300,000 distinct CDR3 sequences, about 17% of them seen once. Sequenced: PBMCs or a T cell subset sorted from them (not recorded which). The receptors were gathered from a man aged 18 to 30 who had mild COVID-19 (a few samples of this study predate the infection). Cell type and time point are not known. CDR3s include the opening cysteine and the closing phenylalanine or tryptophan. The D gene is left open where the match is weak. The size entry is marked missing in some rows and otherwise reads once, few, many or a size class.

j_call	d_call	clone_size	v_call	cdr3_nt	cdr3_aa
TRBJ2-7	TRBD2	NA	TRBV7-2	TGTGCCAGCAGCCTTAGCGGGGGGTACTCCTACGAGCAGTACTTC	CASSLSGGYSYEQYF
TRBJ2-7	TRBD1	NA	TRBV5-5	TGTGCCAGCAGCTTGGCCGGCAGGGGGATCTCAGGCGAGCAGTACTTC	CASSLAGRGISGEQYF
TRBJ2-4	TRBD2	many	TRBV5-1	TGCGCCAGCAGCTTGGCCAGTAGCGGGGGTCGAAACATTCAGTACTTC	CASSLASSGGRNIQYF
TRBJ2-3	NA	NA	TRBV10-3	TGTGCCACCGCGGGCGCATATAGCACAGATACGCAGTATTTT	CATAGAYSTDTQYF
TRBJ1-1	NA	few	TRBV6-1	TGTGCCAGCAGTGAAGGGGGGGCGGGCACTGAAGCTTTCTTT	CASSEGGAGTEAFF
TRBJ2-2	NA	few	TRBV6-5	TGTGCCAGCAGTCCCGGCTCGGTGACAACCGGGGAGCTGTTTTTT	CASSPGSVTTGELFF
TRBJ1-5	NA	NA	TRBV20-1	TGCAGTGCTAGAACCCTAGGACAGTCTGGGAAGCCCCAGCATTTT	CSARTLGQSGKPQHF
TRBJ2-2	NA	NA	TRBV7-3	TGTGCCAGCAGCTTAATCGGGGGCAACACCGGGGAGCTGTTTTTT	CASSLIGGNTGELFF
TRBJ1-5	NA	few	TRBV24-1	TGTGCCACCAGTGATTCTGGCACCGATCAGCCCCAGCATTTT	CATSDSGTDQPQHF
TRBJ2-2	NA	many	TRBV5-1	TGCGCCAGCAGCCCCAACTACGGGGAGCTGTTTTTT	CASSPNYGELFF
TRBJ2-6	NA	many	TRBV28	TGTGCCAGCAGTGGAGGTGTATCTGGGGCCAACGTCCTGACTTTC	CASSGGVSGANVLTF
TRBJ1-5	TRBD1	NA	TRBV2	TGTGCCAGCAGGGAAGACAGGGGCGGACAGCCCCAGCATTTT	CASREDRGGQPQHF
TRBJ2-5	NA	NA	TRBV5-1	TGCGCCAGCAGCTTGATAGGCGGAGGCCAAGAGACCCAGTACTTC	CASSLIGGGQETQYF
TRBJ2-2	NA	NA	TRBV28	TGTGCCAGCCACCCCCCCGATTCTAGGGACACCGGGGAGCTGTTTTTT	CASHPPDSRDTGELFF
TRBJ1-6	NA	NA	TRBV5-1	TGCGCCAGCAGCTTGGGAAACACTGGGAATTCACCCCTCCACTTT	CASSLGNTGNSPLHF
TRBJ1-2	TRBD1	NA	TRBV6-6	TGTGCCAGCAGTTTTTCTACCGGGACAGGGTATGGCTACACCTTC	CASSFSTGTGYGYTF
TRBJ2-3	NA	NA	TRBV5-1	TGCGCCAGCAGCCGCTCGGAGAGAAGGAGCACAGATACGCAGTATTTT	CASSRSERRSTDTQYF
TRBJ2-1	TRBD2	few	TRBV28	TGTGCCAGCAGTTTAATGCGGGCGGGGGGGTCCTACAATGAGCAGTTCTTC	CASSLMRAGGSYNEQFF
TRBJ1-5	NA	few	TRBV6-5	TGTGCCAGCAGGGACCAGGGGACCAATCAGCCCCAGCATTTT	CASRDQGTNQPQHF
TRBJ2-1	TRBD2	NA	TRBV7-3	TGTGCCAGCAGCCGGTGGACTAGTTCCTACAATGAGCAGTTCTTC	CASSRWTSSYNEQFF
TRBJ2-3	NA	many	TRBV11-2	TGTGCCAGCAGCTCGGGGCGAACTAGCACAGATACGCAGTATTTT	CASSSGRTSTDTQYF
TRBJ2-7	NA	NA	TRBV12-3/TRBV12-4	TGTGCCAGCAGTTTAAGACAGCTAAACTACGAGCAGTACTTC	CASSLRQLNYEQYF
TRBJ2-7	TRBD2	few	TRBV20-1	TGCAGTGCTAGAGGACTAGCGGGGGCCTTAGGCGTTGGCGAGCAGTACTTC	CSARGLAGALGVGEQYF
TRBJ1-2	TRBD1	NA	TRBV29-1	TGCAGCGTCCAACAGGGGGGGTATGGCTACACCTTC	CSVQQGGYGYTF
TRBJ2-5	NA	many	TRBV5-1	TGCGCCAGCAGCTTGGGAAAGGAGACCCAGTACTTC	CASSLGKETQYF
TRBJ2-4	NA	few	TRBV23-1	TGCGCCAGCAGTCTGCCCGGGACAACGGAGAACATTCAGTACTTC	CASSLPGTTENIQYF
TRBJ1-6	NA	many	TRBV7-7	TGTGCTAGCAGCCCCCGGCCCTGGGATTCACCCCTCCACTTT	CASSPRPWDSPLHF
TRBJ2-7	NA	few	TRBV5-1	TGCGCCAGCAGCTTGGCGCTGGGATCCTACGAGCAGTACTTC	CASSLALGSYEQYF
TRBJ2-1	NA	NA	TRBV24-1	TGTGCCACCAGTTTGACCAACAATGAGCAGTTCTTC	CATSLTNNEQFF
TRBJ2-1	NA	few	TRBV21-1	TGTGCCAGCAGCAAAGAGAAGGGCCCGTTCTTC	CASSKEKGPFF
TRBJ2-1	TRBD1	NA	TRBV29-1	TGCAGCGGGTGGACAGGGGACAATGAGCAGTTCTTC	CSGWTGDNEQFF
TRBJ1-6	TRBD1	NA	TRBV7-6	TGTGCCAGCAGCCCACAGGGGGCAGGATCACCCCTCCACTTT	CASSPQGAGSPLHF
TRBJ1-2	NA	NA	TRBV2	TGTGCCAGTGTTGGGAGGGGGATCCTGCGGGTCTATGGCTACACCTTC	CASVGRGILRVYGYTF
TRBJ2-1	TRBD2	NA	TRBV12-3/TRBV12-4	TGTGCCAGCAGTTTTGTCGGTGGGGGGGAGGAGCAGTTCTTC	CASSFVGGGEEQFF
TRBJ1-5	TRBD1	NA	TRBV7-6	TGTGCCAGCAGCTTGGGGGACAGAACCAATCAGCCCCAGCATTTT	CASSLGDRTNQPQHF
TRBJ2-1	TRBD2	few	TRBV9	TGTGCCAGCAGCGTAGCCCCACTAGCGGGGGGGTACAATGAGCAGTTCTTC	CASSVAPLAGGYNEQFF
TRBJ2-3	TRBD2	NA	TRBV4-2	TGTGCCAGCAGCCAAGGCCCTGGGACTAGCGCCACAGATACGCAGTATTTT	CASSQGPGTSATDTQYF
TRBJ2-3	NA	NA	TRBV7-3	TGTGCCAGCGGGGACGGACCCACAGATACGCAGTATTTT	CASGDGPTDTQYF
TRBJ2-2	TRBD1	NA	TRBV19	TGTGCCAGTAGTAGGGGGACAGGGGACACCGGGGAGCTGTTTTTT	CASSRGTGDTGELFF
TRBJ2-5	NA	NA	TRBV14	TGTGCCAGCAGCCAAGCGGTGGGGCTCCAAGAGACCCAGTACTTC	CASSQAVGLQETQYF
TRBJ2-3	NA	many	TRBV4-3	TGCGCCAGCAGCCGGGCAGGGAGGACCTCGGGAGATACGCAGTATTTT	CASSRAGRTSGDTQYF
TRBJ2-5	NA	many	TRBV7-2	TGTGCCAGCAGCTCCTCCGGGACTTACCGGGGGACCCAGTACTTC	CASSSSGTYRGTQYF